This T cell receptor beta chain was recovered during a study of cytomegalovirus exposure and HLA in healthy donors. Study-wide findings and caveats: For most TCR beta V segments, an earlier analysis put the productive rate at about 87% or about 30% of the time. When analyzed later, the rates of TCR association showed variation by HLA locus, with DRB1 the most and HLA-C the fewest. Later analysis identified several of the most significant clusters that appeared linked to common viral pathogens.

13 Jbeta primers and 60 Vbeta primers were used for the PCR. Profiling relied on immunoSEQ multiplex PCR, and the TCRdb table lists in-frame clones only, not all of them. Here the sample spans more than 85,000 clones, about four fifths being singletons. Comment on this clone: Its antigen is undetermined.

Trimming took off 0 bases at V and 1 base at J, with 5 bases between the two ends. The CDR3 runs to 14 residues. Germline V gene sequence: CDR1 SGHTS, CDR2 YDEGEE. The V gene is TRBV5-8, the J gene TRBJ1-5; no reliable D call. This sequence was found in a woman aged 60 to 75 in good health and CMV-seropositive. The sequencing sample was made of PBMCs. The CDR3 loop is CASSLVGSNQPQHF. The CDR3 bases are TGTGCCAGCAGCTTGGTCGGGAGCAATCAGCCCCAGCATTTT. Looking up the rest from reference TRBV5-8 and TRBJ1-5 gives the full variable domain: EAGVTQSPTHLIKTRGQQATLRCSPISGHTSVYWYQQALGLGLQFLLWYDEGEERNRGNFPPRFSGRQFPNYSSELNVNALELEDSALYLCASSLVGSNQPQHFGDGTRLSIL.